This entry describes one TCR beta chain. These data are taken from a study of control samples from healthy donors and cancer patients. Trimming left V 7 bases short and J 4 bases short, with 11 bases between. CDR3 size: 13 residues. Clones were read by immunoSEQ multiplex PCR, and TCRdb kept only the in-frame ones, dropping some. The table includes around 250,000 clones, about 80% detected once. What was sequenced was PBMCs. The sequence was collected from a woman aged 60-70 years with lung cancer. The chain combines TRBV12-3 or TRBV12-4 with TRBJ2-1; unclear D gene. The CDR3 bases are TGTGCCAGCAAGAGCGTCCTGTACAATGAGCAGTTCTTC. Translation: CASKSVLYNEQFF.